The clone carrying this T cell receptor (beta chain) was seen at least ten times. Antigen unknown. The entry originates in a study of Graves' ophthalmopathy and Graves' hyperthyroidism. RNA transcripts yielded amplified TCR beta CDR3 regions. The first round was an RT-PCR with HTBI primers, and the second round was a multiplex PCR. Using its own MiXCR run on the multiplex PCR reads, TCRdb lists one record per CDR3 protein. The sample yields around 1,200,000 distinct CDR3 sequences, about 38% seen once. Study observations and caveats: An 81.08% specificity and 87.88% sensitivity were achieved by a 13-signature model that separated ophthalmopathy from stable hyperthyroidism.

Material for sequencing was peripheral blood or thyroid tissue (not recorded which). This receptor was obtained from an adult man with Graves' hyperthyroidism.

CDR3 amino acids: CSAVGGWSYEQYF. The CDR3, as DNA: TGCAGCGCTGTCGGGGGCTGGTCCTACGAGCAGTACTTC. The chain is built from TRBV29-1 and TRBJ2-7; D may match TRBD1 or TRBD2 (6 bases each). CDR3 length: 13 residues. Germline V gene lookup returns CDR1 SQVTM and CDR2 ANQGSEA. V was pared by 7 bases and J by 1 base, with 14 bases between.